A single sample gave rise to the 11 T cell receptor beta chains below, sequenced in a study of monozygotic twins with inflammatory bowel disease. Reprocessing the 5' RACE reads, TCRdb reports a single entry for every CDR3 protein and omits DNA. The sample data list 200,000 to 250,000 distinct CDR3 sequences. The material sequenced was blood. The origin of the receptors is a human donor with ulcerative colitis or Crohn's disease, or a healthy co-twin of an affected twin (not recorded which).

The CDR3 protein is CASSQDQGGGPTDTQYF. The chain has TRBV4-1 and TRBJ2-3; TCRdb outputs TRBD1, but without DNA this stays unchecked. CDR1 is MGHRA, CDR2 YSYEKL, per germline. The length of the CDR3 is 17 residues.

The genes are TRBV30 and TRBJ1-2; TCRdb's D call of TRBD1 is untestable without DNA. Per germline, CDR1 GTSNPN and CDR2 SVGIG (reference sequence). This CDR3 spans 14 amino acids. The chain's CDR3 is CAWSLGQGNYGYTF.

V is TRBV4-1 and J is TRBJ2-3; TCRdb gives TRBD1 as the D gene, but with no DNA this cannot be confirmed. This CDR3 has 14 amino acids. CDR1 is MGHRA, CDR2 YSYEKL, per germline. This chain's CDR3 is CASSQSGGRDTQYF.

V gene TRBV29-1 combines with J gene TRBJ2-2; the D call of TRBD2 rests on TCRdb alone, since no DNA is present to check it. Looked up from germline, CDR1 is SQVTM and CDR2 is ANQGSEA. The CDR3 extends over 15 amino acids. The CDR3 loop is CSATGLAGESGELFF.

This chain uses TRBV4-2 with TRBJ1-4; TCRdb designates TRBD1, a call that cannot be tested without DNA. The CDR3 spans 16 residues. Germline V gives CDR1 LGHNA, CDR2 YNFKEQ. CDR3 loop: CASSLKPGPGDEKLFF.

The gene calls are TRBV3-1 and TRBJ1-1. CDR1 is LGHDT, CDR2 YNNKEL, per germline (reference sequence). The CDR3 covers 18 residues. The CDR3 reads CASSQSVGNRAVRDEAFF.

The J gene is TRBJ2-7, the V gene TRBV24-1. This CDR3 spans 11 amino acids. Germline V lookup: CDR1 KGHDR, CDR2 SFDVKD. The CDR3 is CATSDRYEQYF.

The chain has TRBV12-3 or TRBV12-4 and TRBJ1-5; TCRdb's assignment of TRBD1 cannot be checked, as there is no DNA. The CDR3 has 14 residues. CDR3 sequence: CASSPGTENQPQHF.

This rearrangement joins TRBV7-2 to TRBJ1-4. The germline CDR1 and CDR2 sequences are SGHTA and FQGNSA. The CDR3 is 14 amino acids. This CDR3 is CASSLGFLREKLFF.

The CDR3 region is CASSLAGATTGELFF. V gene TRBV5-1 combines with J gene TRBJ2-2; the D call from TCRdb, TRBD2, cannot be confirmed without DNA. Germline loops: CDR1 SGHRS, CDR2 YFSETQ. This CDR3 region has 15 residues.

The J gene is TRBJ1-2, the V gene TRBV27; TCRdb picks TRBD1, but there is no DNA to check that call. The CDR3 sequence is 14 residues long. Germline CDR1 MNHEY, CDR2 SMNVEV (reference sequence). The CDR3 loop is CASSTPRKGVGYTF.